The 26 T cell receptor beta chains reported below all come from one sample, sequenced in a study of blood T cell repertoires in COVID-19. The data were produced by immunoSEQ multiplex PCR, yet TCRdb's version contains in-frame clones alone and is incomplete. The table records approximately 240,000 clones, 85% of them present only once. The sequenced material came from peripheral blood. These receptors all stem from a man aged 50 to 59 who had recovered from COVID-19.

The CDR3 sequence: CASSFGGSEHEQYF. Here the CDR3 DNA reads TGTGCCAGCAGTTTTGGGGGGAGTGAGCACGAGCAGTACTTC. The chain couples TRBV27 to TRBJ2-7; D may be TRBD2 (6 bases). Germline lookup yields CDR1 MNHEY and CDR2 SMNVEV (reference sequence). V lost 3 bases and J lost 5, with 14 bases in between. The CDR3 is 14 residues long.

In this sample, this clone turned up a few times. This sample also contains other DNA sequences that code for the same CDR3. This sequence joins TRBV5-1 and TRBJ2-2, with D possibly being TRBD1 (5 bases). Trimming left V 4 bases short and J 0 bases short, with 10 bases between. This CDR3 has 15 residues. The germline CDR1 and CDR2 sequences are SGHRS and YFSETQ. CDR3 residues: CASSLGQSNTGELFF. CDR3 bases: TGCGCCAGCAGCCTGGGGCAATCGAACACCGGGGAGCTGTTTTTT.

The chain couples TRBV28 to TRBJ2-7; possibly TRBD2 for D (6 bases). This CDR3 contains 12 residues. The germline V and J ends were trimmed by 6 bases and 7 bases, with 13 bases remaining between them. Germline CDR1 and CDR2: MDHEN and SYDVKM. CDR3 bases: TGTGCCAGCAGGGGCGGGATGGGGGAGCAGTACTTC. Residues: CASRGGMGEQYF. The full variable domain, completed using reference TRBV28 and TRBJ2-7, is DVKVTQSSRYLVKRTGEKVFLECVQDMDHENMFWYRQDPGLGLRLIYFSYDVKMKEKGDIPEGYSVSREKKERFSLILESASTNQTSMYLCASRGGMGEQYFGPGTRLTVT.

This clone was detected only once. This sequence joins TRBV5-1 and TRBJ2-7; D is possibly TRBD2 (6 bases). Germline V gene sequence: CDR1 SGHRS, CDR2 YFSETQ. V lost 4 bases to trimming and J lost 2 bases, with 19 bases between them. The CDR3 runs to 16 residues. For the CDR3, the DNA is TGCGCCAGCAGCCCCCGGTTGGCGGGACGAACCTACGAGCAGTACTTC. This sequence encodes CASSPRLAGRTYEQYF.

The rearrangement joins TRBV28 to TRBJ2-1; 15 nucleotides match TRBD2. The CDR3 has 17 amino acids. CDR1 and CDR2 from the germline V gene are MDHEN and SYDVKM. The J segment lost 7 bases and the V segment lost 5 bases, leaving 9 bases of the junction unmatched. The CDR3 DNA is TGTGCCAGCAGTAGCGCCGGGACTAGCGGGAGGTTAAATGAGCAGTTCTTC. Protein product: CASSSAGTSGRLNEQFF. Using reference TRBV28 and TRBJ2-1 for the parts outside the CDR3, the full variable domain is DVKVTQSSRYLVKRTGEKVFLECVQDMDHENMFWYRQDPGLGLRLIYFSYDVKMKEKGDIPEGYSVSREKKERFSLILESASTNQTSMYLCASSSAGTSGRLNEQFFGPGTRLTVL.

The chain recombines TRBV7-6 with TRBJ1-4; 7 bases are a match to TRBD1. CDR1 is SGHVS and CDR2 is FNYEAQ in the germline V gene. There are 15 residues in the CDR3. Losses at the gene ends were 1 base for V and 8 bases for J; bases not matched to a gene: 7. CDR3 DNA sequence: TGTGCCAGCAGCTTAGTGGGGACAGTGGAGGAAAAACTGTTTTTT. It specifies CASSLVGTVEEKLFF.

The V gene is TRBV7-9, the J gene TRBJ2-7; D not certain. Germline V gene data show CDR1 as SEHNR and CDR2 as FQNEAQ (reference sequence). V was trimmed by 5 bases and J by 3 bases, leaving 14 bases between them. CDR3 size: 14 residues. CDR3 sequence: CASSQANNVYEQYF. The CDR3 DNA is TGTGCCAGCAGCCAAGCCAATAACGTCTACGAGCAGTACTTC.

This clone came up once. V and J are TRBV3-1 (or the pseudogene TRBV3-2) and TRBJ2-2, with D perhaps matching TRBD1 (5 bases). Germline V gene lookup returns CDR1 LGHDT and CDR2 YNNKEL (reference sequence). The CDR3 sequence is 14 residues long. Trimming cost V 1 base and J 5 bases, with 8 bases left between them. The CDR3 reads CASSQAQGTGELFF. Written as DNA, the CDR3 is TGTGCCAGCAGCCAAGCCCAGGGTACCGGGGAGCTGTTTTTT.

The chain couples TRBV9 to TRBJ2-2, with D tentatively TRBD1 (6 bases). Germline CDR1 is SGDLS and CDR2 is YYNGEE. This CDR3 is 16 amino acids long. Trimming stripped 4 bases from V and 1 base from J, with 14 bases between. This CDR3 is CASSLLGAQNTGELFF. The CDR3 nucleotides are TGTGCCAGCAGCTTACTGGGGGCACAGAACACCGGGGAGCTGTTTTTT.

The gene calls are TRBV11-2 and TRBJ2-5; the D gene is possibly TRBD1 (6 bases). Germline CDR1 and CDR2: SGHAT and FQNNGV. The germline V and J ends were trimmed by 5 bases and 7 bases, with 20 bases remaining between them. The CDR3 has 15 amino acids. The CDR3: CASSGRQALMGTQYF. For the CDR3, the DNA is TGTGCCAGCAGCGGACGACAGGCCTTGATGGGGACCCAGTACTTC. Combining the CDR3 with reference TRBV11-2 and TRBJ2-5 gives the whole variable domain EAGVAQSPRYKIIEKRQSVAFWCNPISGHATLYWYQQILGQGPKLLIQFQNNGVVDDSQLPKDRFSAERLKGVDSTLKIQPAKLEDSAVYLCASSGRQALMGTQYFGPGTRLLVL.

The CDR3 nucleotides are TGTGCCAGCAGTTACGGGGCTTCTGGGGCCAACGTCCTGACTTTC. Amino acids: CASSYGASGANVLTF. This sequence joins TRBV6-2 or TRBV6-3 and TRBJ2-6; D may be TRBD1 (5 bases). CDR3 size: 15 residues. The germline V gene has CDR1 MNHEY and CDR2 SVGEGT. The germline V and J ends were trimmed by 2 bases and 1 base, with 6 bases remaining between them.

The rearrangement links TRBV28 to TRBJ2-7; 10 bases are shared with TRBD2. Trimming at V came to 5 bases and at J to 2 bases, leaving 6 bases not matched to a gene. This CDR3 spans 15 amino acids. The germline CDR1 and CDR2 sequences are MDHEN and SYDVKM. As DNA, the CDR3 is TGTGCCAGCAGTGCCCCAGCGGGAGGGGCCTACGAGCAGTACTTC. It translates to CASSAPAGGAYEQYF.

The rearrangement uses TRBV6-5 and TRBJ2-7; tentative D call: TRBD2 (5 bases). Between the trimmed V and J ends, which lost 8 bases and 0 bases, there was a span of 14 bases. The CDR3 covers 14 residues. Germline V gene data show CDR1 as MNHEY and CDR2 as SVGAGI. Here the CDR3 DNA reads TGTGCCAGCGGGGAGTCTGGATACTCCTACGAGCAGTACTTC. Amino acids: CASGESGYSYEQYF.

The gene calls are TRBV24-1 and TRBJ2-5, with 10 bases identical to TRBD1. CDR3 length: 12 amino acids. Germline CDR1 is KGHDR and CDR2 is SFDVKD. Unmatched junction bases numbered 1, after V lost 9 bases and J lost 4 bases. The CDR3 DNA reads TGTGCCACCGGACAGGGGGGAGAGACCCAGTACTTC. This sequence encodes CATGQGGETQYF.

The chain employs TRBV18 and TRBJ2-7; 9 nucleotides agree with TRBD1. The V gene's germline CDR1 is KGHSH and CDR2 LQKENI. This CDR3 has 18 residues. J gave up 2 bases and V 4 bases, and 15 bases lay outside the gene matches. The CDR3 sequence: CASSRSGQGGLVPYEQYF. CDR3 sequence (DNA): TGTGCCAGCTCACGCTCGGGACAGGGAGGCCTTGTCCCCTACGAGCAGTACTTC.

The chain uses TRBV15 and TRBJ1-4; D might be TRBD1 (6 bases). The CDR3 runs to 14 residues. V lost 3 bases and J 5 bases, leaving 10 bases between the germline ends. Per germline, CDR1 LNHNV and CDR2 YYDKDF (reference sequence). The CDR3 spells CATSRDQGNEKLFF. The CDR3 region has the DNA TGTGCCACCAGCAGGGACCAGGGGAATGAAAAACTGTTTTTT.

V usage is TRBV7-8 and J usage is TRBJ1-2; 7 bases are shared with TRBD1. J lost 6 bases, V lost 2 bases, and 9 bases had no gene match. The CDR3 spans 15 residues. Germline-derived CDR1 and CDR2 are SGHVS and FQNEAQ. The CDR3 loop is CASSLTGTAYNGYTF. The CDR3 DNA reads TGTGCCAGCAGCTTAACCGGGACAGCCTATAATGGCTACACCTTC.

The gene calls are TRBV5-1 and TRBJ1-1, with 8 bases that match TRBD1. With V trimmed by 7 bases and J by 4 bases, 9 bases remained unmatched. From germline, CDR1 is SGHRS and CDR2 YFSETQ. The CDR3 sequence is 14 residues long. The CDR3 DNA reads as TGCGCCAGCCTCCAGGGGGCTGGGAGCACTGAAGCTTTCTTT. This codes for CASLQGAGSTEAFF.

This CDR3 reads CASSFVYEQYF. The DNA of the CDR3 is TGTGCCAGCAGTTTCGTCTACGAGCAGTACTTC. The chain recombines TRBV6-6 with TRBJ2-7; no firm D call. The germline CDR1 and CDR2 sequences are MNHNY and SVGAGI (reference sequence). Between the trimmed V and J ends, which lost 4 bases and 3 bases, there was a span of 4 bases. The CDR3 has 11 residues.

The genes are TRBV28 and TRBJ1-4; the D gene is possibly TRBD1 (6 bases). Germline loops: CDR1 MDHEN, CDR2 SYDVKM. The CDR3 is 15 residues long. V was cut by 2 bases and J by 7 bases, with 14 bases left in between. The CDR3 region has the DNA TGTGCCAGCAGTTTAGGGGGGGCGCAAATTGAAAAACTGTTTTTT. It codes for CASSLGGAQIEKLFF.

This chain joins TRBV28 and TRBJ1-2, with D possibly TRBD1 on 5 matching bases. Trimming stripped 11 bases from V and 4 bases from J, with 17 bases between. Germline V gene lookup returns CDR1 MDHEN and CDR2 SYDVKM. The CDR3 has 13 amino acids. The CDR3 bases are TGTGCCCTAGGAAGGGGAAGGGGCTATGGCTACACCTTC. This sequence encodes CALGRGRGYGYTF.

This clone was recorded only once. The chain uses TRBV5-1 and TRBJ2-7, with D possibly being TRBD2 (6 bases). The CDR3 totals 13 residues. V lost 3 bases to trimming and J lost 2 bases, with 9 bases between them. Germline V gene sequence: CDR1 SGHRS, CDR2 YFSETQ. This CDR3 is CASSSGVTYEQYF. The CDR3 DNA reads TGCGCCAGCAGCTCGGGAGTTACCTACGAGCAGTACTTC.

This clone showed up just once. The chain uses TRBV4-1 and TRBJ2-2; TRBD2 aligns across 13 bases. This CDR3 has 17 residues. The J segment lost 7 bases and the V segment lost 6 bases, leaving 11 bases of the junction unmatched. Germline V CDR1 and CDR2: MGHRA, YSYEKL. The CDR3 reads CASSYQTSGRSVGELFF. In nucleotides, the CDR3 is TGCGCCAGCAGTTACCAGACTAGCGGGAGGTCGGTCGGGGAGCTGTTTTTT.

The chain employs TRBV29-1 and TRBJ1-6, with D maybe TRBD1 (5 bases). V lost 7 bases and J lost 7, with 14 bases in between. Germline values: CDR1 SQVTM, CDR2 ANQGSEA. This CDR3 has 13 residues. The CDR3 DNA sequence: TGCAGCGCTGCAGACAGTCAAAATTCACCCCTCCACTTT. It translates to CSAADSQNSPLHF. The variable domain in full, with the rest retrieved from reference TRBV29-1 and TRBJ1-6, is SAVISQKPSRDICQRGTSLTIQCQVDSQVTMMFWYRQQPGQSLTLIATANQGSEATYESGFVIDKFPISRPNLTFSTLTVSNMSPEDSSIYLCSAADSQNSPLHFGNGTRLTVT.

Here the CDR3 DNA reads TGCGCCAGCAGCCACGCGGGACGGTCCTACGAGCAGTACTTC. It yields the protein CASSHAGRSYEQYF. The V and J genes are TRBV5-1 and TRBJ2-7; TRBD2 might be the D (6 bases). CDR1 is SGHRS and CDR2 is YFSETQ in the germline V gene. Trimming stripped 4 bases from V and 1 base from J, with 12 bases between. This CDR3 has 14 amino acids.

The chain links TRBV6-6 to TRBJ1-1; D might be TRBD1 (5 bases). CDR3 length equals 13 residues. Germline V gives CDR1 MNHNY, CDR2 SVGAGI (reference sequence). Deletions cut 0 bases from V and 5 bases from J, with 7 bases between. CDR3 region: CASSYSGGTEAFF. The CDR3 DNA sequence: TGTGCCAGCAGTTACTCGGGGGGGACTGAAGCTTTCTTT.